The 11 T cell receptor beta chains below come from one sample, sequenced in a study of blood T cell repertoires in COVID-19. The method was immunoSEQ multiplex PCR; TCRdb's version includes in-frame clones alone and lacks a portion of them. This table has roughly 120,000 clones, 90% appearing once. Sequencing was carried out using peripheral blood. These receptors were collected from a human donor with active COVID-19. The donor label of this sample is uncertain.

This clone was counted once. This sequence joins TRBV4-3 and TRBJ2-1, with 10 bases fitting TRBD1. V shed 4 bases and J 8 bases; nucleotides not matched to a gene: 5. From germline, CDR1 is LGHNA and CDR2 YSLEER. The CDR3 loop spans 14 amino acids. The CDR3 sequence is CASSLRDRGDEQFF. CDR3 nucleotides: TGCGCCAGCAGCCTCCGGGACAGGGGCGATGAGCAGTTCTTC.

The V call is TRBV7-2, the J call TRBJ2-4; D is undetermined. The CDR3 has 18 amino acids. In germline, CDR1 is SGHTA, CDR2 FQGNSA. V gave up 5 bases and J gave up 0 bases, with 20 bases separating them. The CDR3 region is CASSNQTPLLRAKNIQYF. In DNA form, the CDR3 reads TGTGCCAGCAGCAATCAAACTCCGTTACTAAGAGCCAAAAACATTCAGTACTTC.

This CDR3 reads CASSRTGSGYEQYF. The DNA of the CDR3 is TGTGCCAGCAGCAGGACAGGGTCTGGCTACGAGCAGTACTTC. The V gene is TRBV27, the J gene TRBJ2-7, with TRBD1 matching over 8 bases. Germline CDR1 is MNHEY and CDR2 is SMNVEV (reference sequence). The CDR3 is made up of 14 amino acids. The V gene end was trimmed by 6 bases and the J gene end by 3 bases; junction bases not matched to a gene: 7.

CDR3 DNA sequence: TGTGCCAGCAGCCGATTGGGACAGAACATTAACTATGGCTACACCTTC. Its protein is CASSRLGQNINYGYTF. The genes are TRBV3-1 (or the pseudogene TRBV3-2) and TRBJ1-2, with 7 bases that match TRBD1. Germline V gene data show CDR1 as LGHDT and CDR2 as YNNKEL (reference sequence). V was pared by 4 bases and J by 1 base, with 9 bases of the junction left unmatched. The CDR3 runs 16 residues.

The chain recombines TRBV29-1 with TRBJ1-3; 8 positions match TRBD1. CDR1 SQVTM and CDR2 ANQGSEA come from the germline V gene. The CDR3 spans 16 residues. Trimming cost V 7 bases and J 1 base; bases outside gene matches: 12. The chain's CDR3 is CSALSRQGSSGNTIYF. The DNA for the CDR3 is TGCAGCGCCCTTTCACGACAGGGGTCGTCTGGAAACACCATATATTTT.

V gene TRBV7-8 combines with J gene TRBJ2-5; tentative D call: TRBD1 (6 bases). The V end lost 8 bases, the J end lost 1 base, and 11 bases lay between the germline ends. CDR1 and CDR2 (germline): SGHVS, FQNEAQ. The CDR3 is 13 amino acids. This CDR3 is CASRDNRQETQYF. In nucleotides, the CDR3 is TGTGCCAGCCGGGACAACCGCCAAGAGACCCAGTACTTC. Variable domain in full (rest from reference TRBV7-8 and TRBJ2-5): GAGVSQSPRYKVAKRGQDVALRCDPISGHVSLFWYQQALGQGPEFLTYFQNEAQLDKSGLPSDRFFAERPEGSVSTLKIQRTQQEDSAVYLCASRDNRQETQYFGPGTRLLVL.

The chain employs TRBV4-3 and TRBJ2-1; TRBD1 is a possible D gene (8 bases). The V end lost 4 bases, the J end lost 10 bases, and 26 bases lay between the germline ends. Germline loops: CDR1 LGHNA, CDR2 YSLEER. The CDR3 spans 17 residues. This chain's CDR3 is CASSRAGGASGGVEQFF. CDR3 coding DNA: TGCGCCAGCAGCCGGGCAGGGGGCGCGTCGGGGGGAGTAGAGCAGTTCTTC.

The count of this clone is one. The CDR3 DNA is TGTGCCAGCAGTACACAGGGAACCTACAATGAGCAGTTCTTC. This codes for CASSTQGTYNEQFF. This chain joins TRBV27 and TRBJ2-1; a possible D gene is TRBD1 (6 bases). The CDR3 runs 14 residues. V was cut by 5 bases and J by 2 bases, with 10 bases left in between. Germline V gene lookup returns CDR1 MNHEY and CDR2 SMNVEV (reference sequence).

This clone appeared a few times. This chain joins TRBV18 and TRBJ1-5; 7 positions agree with TRBD1. This CDR3 comprises 15 residues. V was clipped by 1 base and J by 3 bases; unmatched bases: 3. CDR1 is KGHSH and CDR2 is LQKENI in the germline V gene. DNA for the CDR3: TGTGCCAGCTCACCACAGGGGGCAGTCAATCAGCCCCAGCATTTT. Translating it yields CASSPQGAVNQPQHF.

The chain carries TRBV12-3 or TRBV12-4 and TRBJ2-5; the D is unclear. Trimming took off 6 bases at V and 2 bases at J, with 4 bases between the two ends. The CDR3 is 11 residues long. CDR3 loop: CASRSQETQYF. In DNA form, the CDR3 reads TGTGCCAGCAGGTCTCAAGAGACCCAGTACTTC.

V and J are TRBV6-5 and TRBJ2-7; maybe TRBD2 (6 bases). Germline values: CDR1 MNHEY, CDR2 SVGAGI. CDR3 length: 12 amino acids. V lost 10 bases and J 7 bases, leaving 17 bases between the germline ends. The CDR3 sequence is CAILGLFREQYF. The DNA for the CDR3 is TGTGCCATCTTGGGACTTTTCAGGGAGCAGTACTTC.